Sequencing of this T cell receptor beta chain was carried out in a study of T cells after yellow fever vaccination. Whole-study context: Fractions low in cell number were prepared with SMART-Seq v4 Ultra Low Input. Study outcomes and limitations: In FACS-sorted repertoires, abundant clonotypes from the bulk population could appear as contaminants. The study found a weaker secondary response that peaked faster, day 5 versus 15.

A few counts support this clonotype. The antigen is not known. Germline assignment: CDR1 SGHTA and CDR2 FQGNSA. The CDR3 is 12 residues long. V was pared by 3 bases and J by 8 bases, with 10 bases between. By 5'RACE template switching, TCR cDNA was produced, with a universal primer site and UMIs added in the process. TCRdb reprocessed the 5' RACE reads with MiXCR, giving one entry per CDR3 protein. The table lists some 340,000 distinct CDR3 sequences, around 10% of them singletons, with 3% to 3.5% in the top ten. The sample here was CD4+ T cells sorted from PBMCs, taken 45 days after the yellow fever booster vaccination. V and J are TRBV7-2 and TRBJ1-2, with a tentative D call TRBD1 (5 bases). This clonotype was sampled from a man aged 18 to 29 who received the YFV17D yellow fever vaccine. As DNA, the CDR3 is TGTGCCAGCAGCTTTCGAAACAGGGGCTACACCTTC. This sequence encodes CASSFRNRGYTF.